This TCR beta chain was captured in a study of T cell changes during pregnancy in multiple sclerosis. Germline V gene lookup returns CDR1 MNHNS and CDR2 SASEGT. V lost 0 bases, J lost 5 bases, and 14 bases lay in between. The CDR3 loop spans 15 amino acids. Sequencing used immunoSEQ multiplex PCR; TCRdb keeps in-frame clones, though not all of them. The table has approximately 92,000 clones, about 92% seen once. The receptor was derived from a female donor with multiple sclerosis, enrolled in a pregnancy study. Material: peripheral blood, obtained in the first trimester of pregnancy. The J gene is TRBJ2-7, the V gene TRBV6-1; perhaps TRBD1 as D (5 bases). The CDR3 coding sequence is TGTGCCAGCAGTGAAGCACCCACAGGTTTCAACGAGCAGTACTTC. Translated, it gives CASSEAPTGFNEQYF.